This entry describes one TCR beta chain. The antigen remains unidentified. Each donor's status was that of a healthy bone marrow donor. The data originate from a study of cytomegalovirus exposure and HLA in healthy donors. The trim removed 3 bases at V and 3 bases at J, leaving 6 bases unmatched. The CDR3 sequence is 15 residues long. Looked up from germline, CDR1 is SEHNR and CDR2 is FQNEAQ (reference sequence). PCR amplification relied on 60 Vbeta primers (plus 13 Jbeta primers). TCRdb's table, derived via immunoSEQ multiplex PCR, lists solely in-frame clones and lacks some. The sample has some 250,000 clones; 82% are singletons. Study observations and caveats: Links to common viral pathogens appeared, in a later analysis, for several of the most significant clusters. Researchers counted around 180 TCR beta chains as cytomegalovirus-associated. Evidence from a later analysis indicated that most CMV-associated TCR beta chains looked HLA-restricted.

The sequencing input was PBMCs. This clonotype originated in a woman aged 40 to 50 in good health and CMV-seropositive. V is TRBV7-9 and J is TRBJ1-1; 8 nucleotides agree with TRBD1. CDR3 protein: CASSFGQGRDTEAFF. The CDR3 DNA sequence: TGTGCCAGCAGCTTTGGACAGGGCAGGGACACTGAAGCTTTCTTT.